The 27 T cell receptor beta chains reported below all come from one sample, sequenced in a study of CXCR3-negative and CXCR3-positive naive CD8 T cells. Study observations and caveats: Compared with CXCR3-negative naive cells, CXCR3-positive naive cells showed more hydrophobic TRB CDR3s.

What these receptors recognize is not known. Libraries of TRB cDNA were made by 5' RACE and carried UMIs. TCRdb reanalyzed the 5' RACE reads and collapses them to one entry per CDR3 protein, without DNA. This sample's table has around 63,000 distinct CDR3 sequences. Sequenced: naive CXCR3+ CD8+ T cells from blood. Subset given: CD45RO-CCR7+CD27+CD95- naive CD8+ T cells expressing CXCR3 (TNR3+). These receptors originate from a human donor in good health. Some clones in this sample may be carry-over from other donors' samples.

This chain connects TRBV7-2 to TRBJ2-4. CDR3 length: 16 amino acids. The germline V gene has CDR1 SGHTA and CDR2 FQGNSA. CDR3: CASTQGGVRAKNIQYF.

This chain uses TRBV5-1 with TRBJ1-1. CDR1 and CDR2 (germline): SGHRS, YFSETQ. This CDR3 comprises 14 residues. The chain's CDR3 is CASSFGAENTEAFF.

The genes are TRBV7-6 and TRBJ2-3; the TCRdb call, TRBD2, lacks DNA for checking. Per the germline V gene, CDR1 is SGHVS and CDR2 is FNYEAQ. This CDR3 has 13 residues. This CDR3 reads CASSSDGQDTQYF.

This chain links TRBV4-1 with TRBJ1-1. The CDR3 has 16 residues. Per the germline V gene, CDR1 is MGHRA and CDR2 is YSYEKL. The CDR3 loop reads CASSQEGGTLGHEAFF.

The chain uses TRBV2 and TRBJ2-1; lacking DNA, the TRBD2 call made by TCRdb goes unchecked. Germline loops: CDR1 SNHLY, CDR2 FYNNEI. The length of the CDR3 is 16 residues. The CDR3 here is CASSELTGTGYNEQFF.

The genes are TRBV30 and TRBJ2-1; absent DNA, TCRdb's TRBD2 call cannot be checked. Germline V gene lookup returns CDR1 GTSNPN and CDR2 SVGIG (reference sequence). The CDR3 spans 15 residues. The CDR3 sequence: CAWRDQRGSYNEQFF.

This chain's CDR3 is CSVESWGEANYGYTF. The J gene is TRBJ1-2, the V gene TRBV29-1. Germline V gene sequence: CDR1 SQVTM, CDR2 ANQGSEA. This CDR3 has 15 amino acids. The complete variable domain, with remaining parts taken from reference TRBV29-1 and TRBJ1-2, reads SAVISQKPSRDICQRGTSLTIQCQVDSQVTMMFWYRQQPGQSLTLIATANQGSEATYESGFVIDKFPISRPNLTFSTLTVSNMSPEDSSIYLCSVESWGEANYGYTFGSGTRLTVV.

The V gene is TRBV29-1, the J gene TRBJ2-5. The CDR3 covers 11 residues. CDR1 and CDR2 (germline): SQVTM, ANQGSEA. CDR3 sequence: CSVGQEETQYF.

V usage is TRBV7-9 and J usage is TRBJ2-1; TCRdb designates TRBD1, a call that cannot be tested without DNA. The CDR3 totals 14 residues. Germline values: CDR1 SEHNR, CDR2 FQNEAQ (reference sequence). CDR3 loop: CASSLEGDYNEQFF. The complete variable domain, with remaining parts taken from reference TRBV7-9 and TRBJ2-1, reads DTGVSQNPRHKITKRGQNVTFRCDPISEHNRLYWYRQTLGQGPEFLTYFQNEAQLEKSRLLSDRFSAERPKGSFSTLEIQRTEQGDSAMYLCASSLEGDYNEQFFGPGTRLTVL.

The V call is TRBV4-3, the J call TRBJ1-1. CDR1 is LGHNA, CDR2 YSLEER, per germline. The CDR3 contains 13 residues. CDR3 residues: CASSQDLLAEAFF.

The V call is TRBV7-6, the J call TRBJ2-3; TCRdb selects TRBD1, and the lack of DNA leaves this call unchecked. Germline V gene data show CDR1 as SGHVS and CDR2 as FNYEAQ. The CDR3 covers 14 residues. CDR3: CASSPPLSTDTQYF.

The chain has TRBV28 and TRBJ2-7; TCRdb reports TRBD2, a call that lacks DNA to check it against. The CDR3 totals 16 residues. Germline CDR1 MDHEN, CDR2 SYDVKM. The CDR3: CASSSRAGIPSYEQYF.

The chain links TRBV9 to TRBJ2-7; TCRdb picks TRBD1, but there is no DNA to check that call. Per germline, CDR1 SGDLS and CDR2 YYNGEE. This CDR3 is 14 amino acids long. The CDR3 sequence is CASSAGDPPVEQYF.

The rearrangement uses TRBV4-3 and TRBJ2-1; TCRdb's D gene call, TRBD1, goes unchecked for lack of DNA. The CDR3 is 15 amino acids. Germline lookup yields CDR1 LGHNA and CDR2 YSLEER. CDR3 sequence reads: CASSQDAGAYNEQFF.

This chain links TRBV20-1 with TRBJ2-1. The CDR3 loop spans 17 amino acids. Germline values: CDR1 DFQATT, CDR2 SNEGSKA (reference sequence). The CDR3 region is CSARTLADNPYYNEQFF.

V is TRBV5-6 and J is TRBJ1-2; TCRdb calls TRBD1, which cannot be checked without DNA. CDR3 length equals 12 residues. Germline CDR1 is SGHDT and CDR2 is YYEEEE. CDR3 in amino acids: CASGQYNYGYTF.

The CDR3 protein is CSATIPIGRDDEQYF. V and J are TRBV20-1 and TRBJ2-7; the D gene TCRdb calls, TRBD1, cannot be checked with no DNA. The CDR3 totals 15 residues. The V gene's germline CDR1 is DFQATT and CDR2 SNEGSKA (reference sequence).

This CDR3 is CASRSDVGSPSEQYF. The V call is TRBV7-2, the J call TRBJ2-7. The CDR3 extends over 15 amino acids. Germline V lookup: CDR1 SGHTA, CDR2 FQGNSA.

Considering frequency, this clonotype is medium-sized. The rearrangement joins TRBV6-4 to TRBJ2-3; the TRBD2 assignment by TCRdb is unverifiable without DNA. CDR1 is MRHNA and CDR2 is SNTAGT in the germline V gene. The CDR3 totals 16 residues. This CDR3 reads CASSSSGTSAADTQYF.

The gene calls are TRBV29-1 and TRBJ2-1; there is no DNA to check the TCRdb D call of TRBD1. The CDR3 covers 13 residues. CDR1 and CDR2 (germline): SQVTM, ANQGSEA. This chain's CDR3 is CSVETGGLYEQFF.

V usage is TRBV29-1 and J usage is TRBJ2-7. The CDR3 length is 13 residues. Germline assignment: CDR1 SQVTM and CDR2 ANQGSEA. The CDR3 spells CSVVRQDSYEQYF.

V and J are TRBV7-6 and TRBJ2-7; no DNA is available, so the TRBD1 call from TCRdb remains unchecked. The CDR3 runs to 16 residues. Germline CDR1 and CDR2: SGHVS and FNYEAQ. CDR3 sequence: CASSLAQGASIYEQYF.

This CDR3 reads CSAPGTSGGANEQFF. V is TRBV20-1 and J is TRBJ2-1; TCRdb's assignment of TRBD2 cannot be checked, as there is no DNA. This CDR3 is built from 15 residues. Germline-derived CDR1 and CDR2 are DFQATT and SNEGSKA (reference sequence).

The J gene is TRBJ2-7, the V gene TRBV20-1; TCRdb picks TRBD1, but there is no DNA to check that call. The CDR3 is made up of 15 amino acids. Germline V gives CDR1 DFQATT, CDR2 SNEGSKA (reference sequence). The CDR3 region is CSAMGQFLPNYEQYF.

The J gene is TRBJ2-5, the V gene TRBV25-1. Germline-derived CDR1 and CDR2 are MGHDK and SYGVNS. The CDR3 is 12 amino acids. CDR3 residues: CASSDGQETQYF.

The chain uses TRBV7-9 and TRBJ2-7; TCRdb proposes TRBD1, but this gene call is untestable without DNA. The length of the CDR3 is 16 residues. Germline V gene sequence: CDR1 SEHNR, CDR2 FQNEAQ (reference sequence). The CDR3 is CASSAPAGTAGAEQYF.

CDR3 protein: CSWSVDVGAGYYGYTF. The chain is built from TRBV30 and TRBJ1-2; TCRdb proposes TRBD1, but this gene call is untestable without DNA. CDR3 size: 16 residues. Germline loops: CDR1 GTSNPN, CDR2 SVGIG (reference sequence).